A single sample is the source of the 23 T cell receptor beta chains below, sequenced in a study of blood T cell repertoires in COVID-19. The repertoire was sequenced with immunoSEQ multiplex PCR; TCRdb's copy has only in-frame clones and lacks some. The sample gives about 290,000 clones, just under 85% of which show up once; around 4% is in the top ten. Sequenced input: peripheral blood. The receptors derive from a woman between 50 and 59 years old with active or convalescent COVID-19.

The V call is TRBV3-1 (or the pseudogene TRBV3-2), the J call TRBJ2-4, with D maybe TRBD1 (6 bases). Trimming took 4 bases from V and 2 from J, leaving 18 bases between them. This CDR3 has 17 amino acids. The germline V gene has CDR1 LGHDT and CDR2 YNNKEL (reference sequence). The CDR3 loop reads CASSRSRGDISKNIQYF. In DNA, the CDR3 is TGTGCCAGCAGCCGGTCCAGGGGAGATATATCCAAAAACATTCAGTACTTC.

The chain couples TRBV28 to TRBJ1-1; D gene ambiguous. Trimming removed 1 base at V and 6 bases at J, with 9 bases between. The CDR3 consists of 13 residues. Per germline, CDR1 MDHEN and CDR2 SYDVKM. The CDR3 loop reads CASSLSVQPEAFF. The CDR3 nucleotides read TGTGCCAGCAGTTTATCAGTACAACCTGAAGCTTTCTTT.

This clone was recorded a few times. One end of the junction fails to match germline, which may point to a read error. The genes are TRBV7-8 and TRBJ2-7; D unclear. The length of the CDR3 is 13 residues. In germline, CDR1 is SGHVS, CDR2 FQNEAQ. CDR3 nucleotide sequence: TGTGCCAGCAGCTCGCAGGTCTCCAACGAGCAGTACTTC. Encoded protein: CASSSQVSNEQYF.

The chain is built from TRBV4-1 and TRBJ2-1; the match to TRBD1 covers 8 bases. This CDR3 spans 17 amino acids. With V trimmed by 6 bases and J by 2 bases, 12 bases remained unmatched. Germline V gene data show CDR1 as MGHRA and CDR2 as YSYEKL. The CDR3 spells CASRSIFGTGTYNEQFF. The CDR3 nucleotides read TGCGCCAGCAGATCAATTTTTGGGACAGGTACCTACAATGAGCAGTTCTTC.

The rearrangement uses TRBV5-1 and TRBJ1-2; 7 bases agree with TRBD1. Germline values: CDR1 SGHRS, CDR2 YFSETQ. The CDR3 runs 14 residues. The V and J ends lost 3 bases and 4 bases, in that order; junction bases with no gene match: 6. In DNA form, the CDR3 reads TGCGCCAGCAGCTCGGCCGGACAGGTCTATGGCTACACCTTC. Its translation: CASSSAGQVYGYTF.

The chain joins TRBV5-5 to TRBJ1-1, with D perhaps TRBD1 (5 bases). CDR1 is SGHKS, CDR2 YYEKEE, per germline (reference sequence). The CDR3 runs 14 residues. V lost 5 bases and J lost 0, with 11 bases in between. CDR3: CASSTPGVNTEAFF. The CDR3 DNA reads TGTGCCAGCAGTACCCCGGGGGTGAACACTGAAGCTTTCTTT.

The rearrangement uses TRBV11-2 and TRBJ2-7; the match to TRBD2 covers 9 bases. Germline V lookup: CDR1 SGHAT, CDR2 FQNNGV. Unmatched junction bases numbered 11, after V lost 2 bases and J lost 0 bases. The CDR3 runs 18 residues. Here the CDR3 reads CASSLSRGRAGSSYEQYF. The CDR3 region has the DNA TGTGCCAGCAGCTTATCACGCGGGAGGGCCGGAAGCTCCTACGAGCAGTACTTC.

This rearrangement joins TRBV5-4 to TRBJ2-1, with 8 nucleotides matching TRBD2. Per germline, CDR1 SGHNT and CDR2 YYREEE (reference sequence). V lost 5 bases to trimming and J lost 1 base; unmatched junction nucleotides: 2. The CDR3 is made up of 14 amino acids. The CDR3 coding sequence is TGTGCCAGCAGAGTAGCGGGGTCCTACAATGAGCAGTTCTTC. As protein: CASRVAGSYNEQFF. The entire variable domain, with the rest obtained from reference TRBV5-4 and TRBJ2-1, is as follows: ETGVTQSPTHLIKTRGQQVTLRCSSQSGHNTVSWYQQALGQGPQFIFQYYREEENGRGNFPPRFSGLQFPNYSSELNVNALELDDSALYLCASRVAGSYNEQFFGPGTRLTVL.

The DNA of the CDR3 is TGCGCCAGCAGCTTGGAAGGCAGGGCCTCTGGAAACACCATATATTTT. Translation gives CASSLEGRASGNTIYF. V is TRBV5-1 and J is TRBJ1-3; tentative D call: TRBD1 (5 bases). V lost 0 bases and J 0 bases, leaving 10 bases between the germline ends. Germline V CDR1 and CDR2: SGHRS, YFSETQ. CDR3 size: 16 residues.

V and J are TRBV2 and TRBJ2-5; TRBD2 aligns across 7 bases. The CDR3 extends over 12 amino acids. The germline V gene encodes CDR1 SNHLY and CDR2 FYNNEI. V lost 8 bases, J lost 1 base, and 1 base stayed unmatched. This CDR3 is CASSGGQETQYF. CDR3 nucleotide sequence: TGTGCCAGCTCGGGAGGCCAAGAGACCCAGTACTTC.

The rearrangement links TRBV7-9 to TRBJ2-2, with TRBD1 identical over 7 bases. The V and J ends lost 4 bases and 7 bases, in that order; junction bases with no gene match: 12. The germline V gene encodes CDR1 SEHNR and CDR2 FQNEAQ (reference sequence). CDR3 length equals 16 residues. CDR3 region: CASSSPGQRSVGELFF. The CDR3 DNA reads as TGTGCCAGCAGCTCACCGGGACAGCGGTCGGTCGGGGAGCTGTTTTTT.

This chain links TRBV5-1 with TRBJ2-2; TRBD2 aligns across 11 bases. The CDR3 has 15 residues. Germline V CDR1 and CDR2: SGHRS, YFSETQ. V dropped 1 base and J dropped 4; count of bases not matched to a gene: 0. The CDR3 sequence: CASSLTSGGTGELFF. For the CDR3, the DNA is TGCGCCAGCAGCTTGACTAGCGGGGGCACCGGGGAGCTGTTTTTT.

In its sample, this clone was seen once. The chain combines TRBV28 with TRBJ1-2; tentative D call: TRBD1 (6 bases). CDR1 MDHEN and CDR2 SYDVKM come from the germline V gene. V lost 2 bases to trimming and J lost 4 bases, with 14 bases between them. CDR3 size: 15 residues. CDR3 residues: CASSLGQGTPYGYTF. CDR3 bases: TGTGCCAGCAGTTTAGGGCAGGGGACCCCCTATGGCTACACCTTC.

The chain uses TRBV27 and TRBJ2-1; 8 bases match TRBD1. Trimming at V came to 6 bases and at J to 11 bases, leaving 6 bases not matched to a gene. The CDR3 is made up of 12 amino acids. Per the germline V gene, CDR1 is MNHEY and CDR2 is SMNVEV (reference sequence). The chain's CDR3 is CASSSGTGKQFF. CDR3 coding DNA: TGTGCCAGCAGCTCGGGGACAGGAAAGCAGTTCTTC.

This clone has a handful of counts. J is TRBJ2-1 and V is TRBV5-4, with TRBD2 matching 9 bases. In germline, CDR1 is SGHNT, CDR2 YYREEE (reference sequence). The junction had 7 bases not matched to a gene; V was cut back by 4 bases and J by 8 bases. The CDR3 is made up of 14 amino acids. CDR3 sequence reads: CASSIGLARDEQFF. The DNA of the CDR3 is TGTGCCAGCAGCATTGGACTAGCGCGGGATGAGCAGTTCTTC. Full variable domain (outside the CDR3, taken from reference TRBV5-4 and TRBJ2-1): ETGVTQSPTHLIKTRGQQVTLRCSSQSGHNTVSWYQQALGQGPQFIFQYYREEENGRGNFPPRFSGLQFPNYSSELNVNALELDDSALYLCASSIGLARDEQFFGPGTRLTVL.

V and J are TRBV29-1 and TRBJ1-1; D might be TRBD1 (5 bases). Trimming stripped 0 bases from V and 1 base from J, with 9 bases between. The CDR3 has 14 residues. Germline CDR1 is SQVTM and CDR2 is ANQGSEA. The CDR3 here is CSVEDGGGNTEAFF. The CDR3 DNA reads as TGCAGCGTTGAAGATGGGGGGGGGAACACTGAAGCTTTCTTT.

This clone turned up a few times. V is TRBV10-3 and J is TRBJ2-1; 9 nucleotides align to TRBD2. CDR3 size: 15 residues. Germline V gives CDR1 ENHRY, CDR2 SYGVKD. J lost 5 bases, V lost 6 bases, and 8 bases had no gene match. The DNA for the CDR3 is TGTGCCATCAGGCCAGCGGGAGGTGATAACAATGAGCAGTTCTTC. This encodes CAIRPAGGDNNEQFF.

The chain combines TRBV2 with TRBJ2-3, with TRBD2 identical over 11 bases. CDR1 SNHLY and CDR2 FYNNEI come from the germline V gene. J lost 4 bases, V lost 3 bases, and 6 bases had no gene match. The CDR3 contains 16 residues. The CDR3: CASSDSGRAASDTQYF. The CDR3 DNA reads TGTGCCAGCAGTGATAGCGGGAGGGCCGCGTCAGATACGCAGTATTTT.

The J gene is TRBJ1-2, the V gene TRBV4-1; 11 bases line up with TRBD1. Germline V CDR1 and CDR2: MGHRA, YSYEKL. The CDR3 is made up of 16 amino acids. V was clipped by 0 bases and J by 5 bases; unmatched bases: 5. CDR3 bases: TGCGCCAGCAGCCAAGATTTTGGGACAGGGGGTTATGGCTACACCTTC. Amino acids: CASSQDFGTGGYGYTF.

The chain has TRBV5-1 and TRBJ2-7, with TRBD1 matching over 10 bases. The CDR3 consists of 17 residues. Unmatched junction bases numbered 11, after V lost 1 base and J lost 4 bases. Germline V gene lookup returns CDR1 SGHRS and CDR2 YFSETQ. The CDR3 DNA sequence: TGCGCCAGCAGCTTGCCACGTACCGGGACAGGGGTATACGAGCAGTACTTC. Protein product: CASSLPRTGTGVYEQYF.

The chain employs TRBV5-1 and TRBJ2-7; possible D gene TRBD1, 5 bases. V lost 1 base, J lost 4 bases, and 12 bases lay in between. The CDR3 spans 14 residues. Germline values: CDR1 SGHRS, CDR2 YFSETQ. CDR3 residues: CASSLLSGRYEQYF. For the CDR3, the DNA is TGCGCCAGCAGCTTGTTGTCAGGGCGATACGAGCAGTACTTC.

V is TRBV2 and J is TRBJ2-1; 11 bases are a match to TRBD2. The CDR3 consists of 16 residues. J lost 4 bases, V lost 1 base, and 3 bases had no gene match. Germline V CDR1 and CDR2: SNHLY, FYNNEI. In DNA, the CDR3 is TGTGCCAGCAGTGAAGGGGGACTAGCGGCTTACAATGAGCAGTTCTTC. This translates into CASSEGGLAAYNEQFF.

As DNA, the CDR3 is TGTGCCAGCAGTGGCCGAACCGGGAGCTCCTATAATTCACCCCTCCACTTT. This codes for CASSGRTGSSYNSPLHF. The rearrangement uses TRBV2 and TRBJ1-6; D is uncertain. The CDR3 covers 17 residues. Trimming cost V 4 bases and J 0 bases, with 13 bases left between them. Per germline, CDR1 SNHLY and CDR2 FYNNEI.